This TCR beta chain was sequenced during a study of T cells in Graves' hyperthyroidism and ophthalmopathy. Study in general: Staff took peripheral blood when the initial diagnosis was made, before any treatment began. General study results and limits: Most clonotypes expanded in thyroid above 0.001 were likewise present in blood.

Each diagnosis drew on symptoms, thyroxine, TRAb, thyroid ultrasound and orbital computed tomography findings. The authors obtained PBMCs from roughly 9.7 ml of fresh peripheral blood. Germline CDR1 SGHTA, CDR2 FQGTGA. CDR3 length equals 14 residues. After removal of 5 bases from V and 4 bases from J, the junction contained 6 bases not matched to a gene. TCR beta CDR3 regions were amplified from RNA. First-round RT-PCR targeting the TCR CDR3 was performed with the HTBI primer set. From the multiplex PCR reads, TCRdb called clonotypes with MiXCR, one entry per CDR3 protein. This repertoire shows 190,000 or so distinct CDR3 sequences, around 17% found once; its top ten account for 44%. This clonotype was counted ten times or more. Its target is unknown.

The rearrangement links TRBV7-3 to TRBJ2-3, with 7 nucleotides matching TRBD1. The receptor was isolated from a man aged 40-49 years with Graves' hyperthyroidism. The sequencing sample was made of blood. This chain's CDR3 is CASSLSTGADTQYF. CDR3 sequence (DNA): TGTGCCAGCAGCCTATCAACAGGGGCAGATACGCAGTATTTT.